This T cell receptor beta chain is drawn from a study of T cells in Graves' hyperthyroidism and ophthalmopathy. Study-wide findings and caveats: Peripheral blood also featured most of the thyroid clonotypes expanded above 0.001.

Patients were excluded because of uncontrolled infection, other autoimmune disease, pregnancy or lactation. Orbital computed tomography, thyroid ultrasound, serum thyroxine and TRAb, and clinical symptoms together informed the diagnoses. Germline lookup yields CDR1 ENHRY and CDR2 SYGVKD. CDR3 length: 16 residues. Trimming left V 0 bases short and J 5 bases short, with 16 bases between. This clonotype has just a few counts. Its antigen is unidentified. From RNA transcripts, TCR beta CDR3 regions were amplified. HTBI primers were the set used in a first-round RT-PCR of the TCR CDR3. TCRdb re-derived calls from the multiplex PCR reads in MiXCR, one entry per CDR3 protein. The repertoire consists of under 700,000 distinct CDR3 sequences, with approximately 44% occurring once and the leading ten covering 8.2%.

The chain carries TRBV10-3 and TRBJ1-2; tentatively, D is TRBD1 (5 bases). The receptor was derived from a woman between 18 and 29 years old with Graves' hyperthyroidism. The specimen was peripheral blood or thyroid tissue (not recorded which). The CDR3 DNA follows: TGTGCCATCAGTGAGTCTAGAAGTCCGGGACTATATGGCTACACCTTC. It codes for CAISESRSPGLYGYTF.